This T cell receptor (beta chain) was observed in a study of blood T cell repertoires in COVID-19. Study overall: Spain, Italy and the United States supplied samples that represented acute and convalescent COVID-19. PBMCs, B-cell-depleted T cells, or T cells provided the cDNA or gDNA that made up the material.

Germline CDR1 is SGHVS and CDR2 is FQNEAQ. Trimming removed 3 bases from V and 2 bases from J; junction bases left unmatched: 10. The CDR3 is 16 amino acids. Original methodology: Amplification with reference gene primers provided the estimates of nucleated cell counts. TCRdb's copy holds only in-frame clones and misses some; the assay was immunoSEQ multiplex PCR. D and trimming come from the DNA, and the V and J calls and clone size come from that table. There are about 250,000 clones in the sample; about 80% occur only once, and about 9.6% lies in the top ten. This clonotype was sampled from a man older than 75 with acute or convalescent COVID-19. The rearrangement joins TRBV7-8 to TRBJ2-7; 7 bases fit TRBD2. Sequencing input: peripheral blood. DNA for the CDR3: TGTGCCAGCAGCTTGGGGGGGGGATATAACCCCTACGAGCAGTACTTC. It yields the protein CASSLGGGYNPYEQYF.